The 24 T cell receptor beta chains presented below share a single source sample, sequenced in a study of vaccination and CD4 T cells after COVID-19 (dated by TCRdb to 2022 to 2024). No antigen is known for these receptors. The library was prepared using PCR. Reads for this sample came from an Illumina iSeq 100. DNA from cultured CD4+ T cells underwent TCR sequencing with the Oncomine TCR Beta short-read assay at the Johns Hopkins FTIC core. The public reads were quality trimmed at Q25 with fastp and then assembled into clones with MiXCR by TCRdb, keeping productive beta chains. Each CDR3 protein appears once, grouped with its most common genes and DNA. The sample table contains fewer than 10,000 distinct CDR3 sequences; only one count was recorded for over 50% of them. The ten largest clones add up to over 15% of the sample. The treatment or condition tag for this specimen amounts to: approximately 11-day PBMC culture with coronavirus spike peptide pools or control peptides (ViraFEST assay).

This specimen consisted of cultured CD4+ T cells from blood, obtained after SARS-CoV-2 vaccination. The source is a human donor with COVID-19.

This chain links TRBV6-2 or TRBV6-3 with TRBJ1-2, with D possibly matching TRBD1 (6 bases). Trimming removed 4 bases from V and 4 bases from J, with 13 bases in between. From germline, CDR1 is MNHEY and CDR2 SVGEGT. CDR3 size: 14 residues. CDR3 loop: CASSSYREGYGYTF. CDR3 bases: TGTGCCAGCAGTTCTTACAGGGAGGGCTATGGCTACACCTTC.

The chain combines TRBV19 with TRBJ1-4; D possibly corresponds to TRBD1 (5 bases). The CDR3 runs 14 residues. Germline values: CDR1 LNHDA, CDR2 SQIVND (reference sequence). V lost 0 bases to trimming and J lost 13 bases, with 15 bases between them. CDR3 nucleotide sequence: TGTGCCAGTAGTATAGAAGCGAGACCAAGGGGACTGTTTTTT. It encodes CASSIEARPRGLFF.

This chain links TRBV9 with TRBJ2-5; a possible D gene is TRBD2 (7 bases). The CDR3 sequence is 15 residues long. V was trimmed by 4 bases and J by 5 bases, leaving 18 bases between them. The germline V gene encodes CDR1 SGDLS and CDR2 YYNGEE. This chain's CDR3 is CASSPSSGGWETQYF. As DNA, the CDR3 is TGTGCCAGCAGCCCATCATCGGGGGGCTGGGAGACCCAGTACTTC. Full variable domain (rest looked up from reference TRBV9 and TRBJ2-5): DSGVTQTPKHLITATGQRVTLRCSPRSGDLSVYWYQQSLDQGLQFLIQYYNGEERAKGNILERFSAQQFPDLHSELNLSSLELGDSALYFCASSPSSGGWETQYFGPGTRLLVL.

This clonotype was seen a few times. The chain employs TRBV12-3 or TRBV12-4 and TRBJ2-3, with TRBD2 matching 12 bases. The CDR3 covers 16 residues. Trimming at V came to 5 bases and at J to 2 bases, leaving 5 bases not matched to a gene. The CDR3 spells CASSPTSGGPTDTQYF. The CDR3 bases are TGTGCCAGCAGTCCTACTAGCGGGGGGCCCACAGATACGCAGTATTTT.

J is TRBJ1-1 and V is TRBV28; TRBD1 matches at 7 bases. The CDR3 has 18 residues. CDR1 is MDHEN and CDR2 is SYDVKM in the germline V gene. V was pared by 2 bases and J by 8 bases, with 20 bases of the junction left unmatched. CDR3 coding DNA: TGTGCCAGCAGTTTAATGGCCACCTCGACAGGGTACTCCCCCGAAGCTTTCTTT. This encodes CASSLMATSTGYSPEAFF.

The chain is built from TRBV7-2 and TRBJ1-2; the D gene is possibly TRBD1 (5 bases). This CDR3 is built from 13 residues. The germline V gene encodes CDR1 SGHTA and CDR2 FQGNSA. The germline V and J ends were trimmed by 2 bases and 7 bases, with 11 bases remaining between them. This CDR3 is CASSLSQGLGYTF. The CDR3 nucleotides are TGTGCCAGCAGCTTATCCCAGGGCCTTGGCTACACCTTC.

The V call is TRBV20-1, the J call TRBJ1-1; D gene ambiguous. The CDR3 covers 14 residues. Trimming removed 1 base from V and 4 bases from J, with 13 bases in between. Per germline, CDR1 DFQATT and CDR2 SNEGSKA (reference sequence). The CDR3 DNA reads as TGCAGTGCTAGAGCCCTCCTCCAGTTCACTGAAGCTTTCTTT. Translating gives CSARALLQFTEAFF.

The chain uses TRBV5-4 and TRBJ2-5; tentatively, D is TRBD2 (6 bases). Germline values: CDR1 SGHNT, CDR2 YYREEE (reference sequence). The V gene lost 0 bases and the J gene lost 1 base, with 7 bases spanning the gap. The CDR3 extends over 14 amino acids. The CDR3 loop is CASSLAGVQETQYF. CDR3 coding DNA: TGTGCCAGCAGCTTGGCGGGGGTCCAAGAGACCCAGTACTTC.

The rearrangement uses TRBV7-2 and TRBJ2-5, with D hard to call. Germline V lookup: CDR1 SGHTA, CDR2 FQGNSA. The CDR3 extends over 14 amino acids. The V end lost 3 bases, the J end lost 3 bases, and 11 bases lay between the germline ends. The CDR3, as DNA: TGTGCCAGCAGCTTGGGTGTAGGCGAAGAGACCCAGTACTTC. It specifies CASSLGVGEETQYF.

This rearrangement joins TRBV20-1 to TRBJ1-2; D perhaps matches TRBD1 (5 bases). Looked up from germline, CDR1 is DFQATT and CDR2 is SNEGSKA (reference sequence). The CDR3 is 14 amino acids. Deletions cut 5 bases from V and 4 bases from J, with 17 bases between. CDR3 residues: CSAPPGGFSYGYTF. The CDR3 DNA is TGCAGTGCTCCTCCGGGGGGGTTCAGCTATGGCTACACCTTC.

This chain uses TRBV19 with TRBJ1-2; D may be TRBD1 (6 bases). V lost 4 bases to trimming and J lost 3 bases, with 15 bases between them. The germline V gene has CDR1 LNHDA and CDR2 SQIVND (reference sequence). This CDR3 contains 15 residues. The CDR3 DNA reads as TGTGCCAGTAGTAAGGACAGCAAAATTTACTATGGCTACACCTTC. This encodes CASSKDSKIYYGYTF.

This chain links TRBV7-2 with TRBJ2-5; D is unresolved. V shed 0 bases and J shed 2 bases, with 4 bases lying between them. CDR1 is SGHTA, CDR2 FQGNSA, per germline. The CDR3 is made up of 13 amino acids. The CDR3 region has the DNA TGTGCCAGCAGCTTAGCACAGCAAGAGACCCAGTACTTC. Amino acids: CASSLAQQETQYF.

This clonotype was detected only a few times. V usage is TRBV27 and J usage is TRBJ2-3; no clear D. Germline V CDR1 and CDR2: MNHEY, SMNVEV (reference sequence). The CDR3 totals 15 residues. V lost 2 bases to trimming and J lost 2 bases, with 11 bases between them. CDR3 region: CASSLRVWTTDTQYF. CDR3 in DNA: TGTGCCAGCAGTTTAAGGGTATGGACCACAGATACGCAGTATTTT.

A few counts support this clonotype. The chain links TRBV7-2 to TRBJ1-2, with 7 bases aligning to TRBD1. The CDR3 extends over 12 amino acids. Unmatched junction bases numbered 9, after V lost 3 bases and J lost 14 bases. In germline, CDR1 is SGHTA, CDR2 FQGNSA. CDR3 loop: CASSFTGTAETF. DNA of the CDR3: TGTGCCAGCAGCTTCACCGGGACAGCGGAGACCTTC.

The chain combines TRBV6-1 with TRBJ1-2, with 8 bases identical to TRBD1. CDR1 is MNHNS and CDR2 is SASEGT in the germline V gene. Trimming at V came to 5 bases and at J to 7 bases, leaving 3 bases not matched to a gene. This CDR3 has 12 residues. This CDR3 reads CASSQGASGYTF. In DNA, the CDR3 is TGTGCCAGCAGTCAGGGGGCGAGTGGCTACACCTTC.

The genes are TRBV4-1 and TRBJ2-1; the D gene is possibly TRBD2 (6 bases). The germline CDR1 and CDR2 sequences are MGHRA and YSYEKL. There are 14 residues in the CDR3. The ends were cut back, 0 bases at V and 9 bases at J, with 12 bases in the middle. DNA of the CDR3: TGCGCCAGCAGCCAAGACCCAGGGCGGGGTGAGCAGTTCTTC. Translated: CASSQDPGRGEQFF.

V and J are TRBV7-9 and TRBJ1-5, with D perhaps matching TRBD1 (5 bases). From germline, CDR1 is SEHNR and CDR2 FQNEAQ (reference sequence). The V and J ends lost 4 bases and 6 bases respectively, with 13 bases between them. The CDR3 spans 14 residues. This CDR3 reads CASSSGLDGQPQHF. CDR3 in DNA: TGTGCCAGCAGCTCGGGACTCGACGGTCAGCCCCAGCATTTT.

The chain uses TRBV27 and TRBJ1-2; 7 positions agree with TRBD1. Germline loops: CDR1 MNHEY, CDR2 SMNVEV (reference sequence). The trim removed 4 bases at V and 8 bases at J, leaving 13 bases unmatched. This CDR3 is built from 15 residues. The CDR3 DNA is TGTGCCAGCAGTTATCGCTCAGGGGGGCCCGGGGGCTACACCTTC. Translating it yields CASSYRSGGPGGYTF.

The rearrangement links TRBV20-1 to TRBJ1-3; D uncertain. V was trimmed by 0 bases and J by 0 bases, leaving 9 bases between them. Germline V gene data show CDR1 as DFQATT and CDR2 as SNEGSKA (reference sequence). This CDR3 is built from 15 residues. CDR3 region: CSARERQLSGNTIYF. The CDR3 DNA is TGCAGTGCTAGAGAACGGCAGCTCTCTGGAAACACCATATATTTT.

The rearrangement links TRBV5-8 to TRBJ2-3; TRBD2 matches at 15 bases. The V gene end was trimmed by 2 bases and the J gene end by 6 bases; junction bases not matched to a gene: 10. The CDR3 length is 18 residues. CDR1 is SGHTS and CDR2 is YDEGEE in the germline V gene. CDR3 sequence (DNA): TGTGCCAGCAGCTTCTCTTTGACGGGACTAGCGGGGGGTGATACGCAGTATTTT. This gives the protein CASSFSLTGLAGGDTQYF.

The V gene is TRBV20-1, the J gene TRBJ2-7, with 9 bases identical to TRBD1. Germline CDR1 DFQATT, CDR2 SNEGSKA (reference sequence). The CDR3 runs 15 residues. J lost 3 bases, V lost 4 bases, and 10 bases had no gene match. CDR3: CSATLDRGLIYEQYF. The CDR3 nucleotides are TGCAGTGCTACCTTAGACAGGGGGTTAATCTACGAGCAGTACTTC.

Worth noting for this clonotype: The junction does not match germline at one end; this may be a read error. This sequence joins TRBV20-1 and TRBJ2-7; no definite D call. Germline V gives CDR1 DFQATT, CDR2 SNEGSKA (reference sequence). CDR3 size: 13 residues. The CDR3 sequence: CSAKASGSHEQYF. The CDR3 nucleotides are TGCAGTGCTAAGGCTAGTGGCTCCCACGAGCAGTACTTC.

The chain couples TRBV29-1 to TRBJ1-2, with D tentatively TRBD1 (5 bases). The V end was cut by 5 bases, the J end by 4 bases, with 17 bases between. The CDR3 has 14 amino acids. Per germline, CDR1 SQVTM and CDR2 ANQGSEA. The CDR3 DNA follows: TGCAGCGTTCTACCGGACATAATGATCTATGGCTACACCTTC. Translation: CSVLPDIMIYGYTF.

The V call is TRBV20-1, the J call TRBJ2-3; the D gene is possibly TRBD2 (5 bases). V gave up 3 bases and J gave up 10 bases, with 14 bases separating them. In germline, CDR1 is DFQATT, CDR2 SNEGSKA (reference sequence). The CDR3 length is 12 residues. The CDR3 is CSASGLRRSQYF. The CDR3 nucleotides are TGCAGTGCTAGCGGACTCAGGAGGTCGCAGTATTTT.